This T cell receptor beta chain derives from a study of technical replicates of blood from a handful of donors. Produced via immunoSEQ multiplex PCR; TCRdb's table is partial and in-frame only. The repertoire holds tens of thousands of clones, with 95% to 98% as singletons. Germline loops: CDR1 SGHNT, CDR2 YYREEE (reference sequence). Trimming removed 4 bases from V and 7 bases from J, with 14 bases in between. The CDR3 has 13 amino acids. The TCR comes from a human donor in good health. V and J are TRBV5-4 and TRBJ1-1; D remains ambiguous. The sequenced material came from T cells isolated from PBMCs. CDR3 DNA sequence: TGTGCCAGCAGCATATACGGACGGGATGAAGCTTTCTTT. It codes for CASSIYGRDEAFF.